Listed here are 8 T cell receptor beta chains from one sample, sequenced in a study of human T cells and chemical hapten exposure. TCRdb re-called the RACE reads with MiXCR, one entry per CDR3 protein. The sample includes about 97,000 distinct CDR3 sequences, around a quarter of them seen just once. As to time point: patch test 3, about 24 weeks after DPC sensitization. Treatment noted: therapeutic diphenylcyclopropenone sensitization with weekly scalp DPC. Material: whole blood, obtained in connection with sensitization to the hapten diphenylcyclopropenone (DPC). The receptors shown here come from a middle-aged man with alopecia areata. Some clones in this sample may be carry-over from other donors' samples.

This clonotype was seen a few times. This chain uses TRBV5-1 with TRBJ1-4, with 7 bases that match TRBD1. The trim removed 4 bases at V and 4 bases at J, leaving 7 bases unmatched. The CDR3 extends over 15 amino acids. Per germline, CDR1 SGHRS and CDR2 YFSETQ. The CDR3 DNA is TGCGCCAGCAGCGATGGGACAGCCAATAATGAAAAACTGTTTTTT. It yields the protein CASSDGTANNEKLFF.

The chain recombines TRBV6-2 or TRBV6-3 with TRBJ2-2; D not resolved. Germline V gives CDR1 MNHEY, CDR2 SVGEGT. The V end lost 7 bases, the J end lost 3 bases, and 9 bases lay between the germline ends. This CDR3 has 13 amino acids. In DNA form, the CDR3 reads TGTGCCAGCACCCCCGTGGACACCGGGGAGCTGTTTTTT. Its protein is CASTPVDTGELFF.

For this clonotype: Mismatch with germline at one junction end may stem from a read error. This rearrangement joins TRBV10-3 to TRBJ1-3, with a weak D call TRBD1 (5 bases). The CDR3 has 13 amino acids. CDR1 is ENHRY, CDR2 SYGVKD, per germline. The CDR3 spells CANSRGAGNTIYF. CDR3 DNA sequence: TGTGCCAACAGTAGGGGCGCCGGAAACACCATATATTTT.

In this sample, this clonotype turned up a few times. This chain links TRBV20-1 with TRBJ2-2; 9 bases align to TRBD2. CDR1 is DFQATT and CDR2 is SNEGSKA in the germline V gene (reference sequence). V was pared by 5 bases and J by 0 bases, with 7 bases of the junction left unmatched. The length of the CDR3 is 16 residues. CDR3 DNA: TGCAGTGCTGGTCATAGCGGGAGAACGAACACCGGGGAGCTGTTTTTT. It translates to CSAGHSGRTNTGELFF.

CDR3 residues: CASSSSGRGTYEQYF. The CDR3 region has the DNA TGTGCCAGCAGTTCTAGCGGGAGGGGGACCTACGAGCAGTACTTC. The genes are TRBV27 and TRBJ2-7; 12 positions match TRBD2. V lost 4 bases, J lost 2 bases, and 3 bases stayed unmatched. Germline lookup yields CDR1 MNHEY and CDR2 SMNVEV (reference sequence). The CDR3 runs 15 residues.

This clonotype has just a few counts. The CDR3 loop is CASQGEQGGHGANVLTF. The CDR3 region has the DNA TGTGCCAGCCAAGGAGAACAGGGGGGACATGGGGCCAACGTCCTGACTTTC. This chain joins TRBV7-6 and TRBJ2-6, with TRBD1 identical over 8 bases. This CDR3 is 17 amino acids long. V shed 8 bases, J shed 3 bases, and the junction held 12 bases outside the gene matches. Germline V CDR1 and CDR2: SGHVS, FNYEAQ. Together with reference TRBV7-6 and TRBJ2-6, the CDR3 gives the full variable domain: GAGVSQSPRYKVTKRGQDVALRCDPISGHVSLYWYRQALGQGPEFLTYFNYEAQQDKSGLPNDRFSAERPEGSISTLTIQRTEQRDSAMYRCASQGEQGGHGANVLTFGAGSRLTVL.

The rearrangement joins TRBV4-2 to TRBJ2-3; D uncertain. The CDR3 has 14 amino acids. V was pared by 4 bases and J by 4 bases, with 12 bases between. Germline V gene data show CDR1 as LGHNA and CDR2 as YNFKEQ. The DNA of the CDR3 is TGTGCCAGCAGCCCTAGGCGCGACGCAGATACGCAGTATTTT. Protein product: CASSPRRDADTQYF.

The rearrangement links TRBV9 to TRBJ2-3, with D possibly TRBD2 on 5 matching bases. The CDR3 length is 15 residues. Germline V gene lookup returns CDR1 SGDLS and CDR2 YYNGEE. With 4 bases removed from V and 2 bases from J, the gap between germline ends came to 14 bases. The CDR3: CASSPWWTPTDTQYF. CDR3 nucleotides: TGTGCCAGCAGCCCCTGGTGGACTCCCACAGATACGCAGTATTTT.